The clone carrying this TCR beta chain was detected many times. Its target is not known. These data originate in a study of blood T cells in healthy people across ages. Whole-study findings and limits: CMV status of donors was unknown, possibly confounding expanded clonotype changes. Naive CD4+ cell counts and diversity both ran higher in long-lived than in aged donors. Estimates of total diversity, which came from one million sequenced T cells, were considered to be underestimates.

Per sample, no less than 5 micrograms of total RNA were extracted. A sample-barcoded 5' primer and a J-beta primer mix were used in a second PCR of about 7 to 12 cycles. TCRdb reprocessed the 5' RACE reads with MiXCR, giving one entry per CDR3 protein. The sample consists of 600,000 to 800,000 distinct CDR3 sequences, 45% to 60% of them appearing once. The CDR3 length is 14 residues. V was clipped by 6 bases and J by 1 base; unmatched bases: 2. In germline, CDR1 is MDHEN, CDR2 SYDVKM. The receptor was derived from a woman older than 75 in good health. V is TRBV28 and J is TRBJ2-7, with 11 bases matching TRBD2. Sample: blood. This chain's CDR3 is CASRGLAGSYEQYF. As DNA, the CDR3 is TGTGCCAGCAGAGGACTAGCGGGTTCCTACGAGCAGTACTTC. Full variable domain (outside the CDR3, taken from reference TRBV28 and TRBJ2-7): DVKVTQSSRYLVKRTGEKVFLECVQDMDHENMFWYRQDPGLGLRLIYFSYDVKMKEKGDIPEGYSVSREKKERFSLILESASTNQTSMYLCASRGLAGSYEQYFGPGTRLTVT.